This TCR beta chain was observed in a study of T-cell reconstitution after alpha-beta-depleted transplantation in children. Unique molecular identifiers featured in how the TCRbeta library was prepared. TCRdb ran MiXCR on the PCR reads and lists one entry per CDR3 protein. The top ten hold 0.65% to 0.9% of the sample, which has hundreds of thousands of distinct CDR3 sequences, around 14% seen once. There are a few counts of this clonotype. The receptor comes from a girl aged 2-10 years with congenital amegakaryocytic thrombocytopenia, due to receive a stem cell transplant. Sample: PBMCs, taken before TCRalphabeta/CD19-depleted stem cell transplant.

The CDR3 sequence: CASSERSGRDIQYF. The CDR3 nucleotides read TGTGCCAGCAGTGAAAGAAGCGGCCGGGACATTCAGTACTTC. The rearrangement links TRBV6-1 to TRBJ2-4; tentative D call: TRBD2 (5 bases). Germline V gene data show CDR1 as MNHNS and CDR2 as SASEGT. The CDR3 has 14 residues. The V end lost 2 bases, the J end lost 8 bases, and 13 bases lay between the germline ends.